The 27 T cell receptor beta chains presented below share a single source sample, sequenced in a study of CD4 T cells in relation to SARS-CoV-2 and coronaviruses. Which antigens these TCRs recognize remains unknown. CD4+ T cells from unexposed donors were obtained before the COVID-19 pandemic (2011-2018). Isolation of CD4+ T cells took place after about eleven days in culture. TCRdb keeps only in-frame clones here, not all; method: immunoSEQ multiplex PCR. The table shows more than 20,000 clones, with over 70% occurring only once. Sequencing used CD4+ T cells from PBMCs, cultured in vitro. The receptors stem from a human donor in good health.

The chain has TRBV11-3 and TRBJ1-1; D is perhaps TRBD1 (6 bases). Germline CDR1 SGHNT, CDR2 YENEEA. The CDR3 totals 13 residues. Trimming left V 6 bases short and J 5 bases short, with 13 bases between. The CDR3 is CASSFEGGTEAFF. CDR3 nucleotide sequence: TGTGCCAGCAGTTTCGAGGGGGGTACTGAAGCTTTCTTT.

DNA for the CDR3: TGTGCCAGCAGCTTAGGTAGTCTAGCGGGAGGGGCCTACGAGCAGTACTTC. This gives the protein CASSLGSLAGGAYEQYF. The V and J genes are TRBV7-2 and TRBJ2-7; TRBD2 matches at 12 bases. CDR3 length equals 17 residues. Germline V gene sequence: CDR1 SGHTA, CDR2 FQGNSA. V shed 1 base, J shed 2 bases, and the junction held 6 bases outside the gene matches.

The V call is TRBV30, the J call TRBJ1-5, with 11 bases lining up with TRBD1. CDR1 is GTSNPN and CDR2 is SVGIG in the germline V gene (reference sequence). CDR3 size: 15 residues. J lost 7 bases, V lost 2 bases, and 7 bases had no gene match. Written as DNA, the CDR3 is TGTGCCTGGAGTACACCGGGACAGGGGGTCCAGCCCCAGCATTTT. Translated: CAWSTPGQGVQPQHF.

The chain carries TRBV11-2 and TRBJ1-1; the D is unclear. The CDR3 runs 16 residues. V shed 1 base and J shed 1 base, with 13 bases lying between them. From germline, CDR1 is SGHAT and CDR2 FQNNGV. The CDR3 region is CASSLGVGRPNTEAFF. The CDR3 DNA sequence: TGTGCCAGCAGCTTAGGGGTTGGCAGGCCGAACACTGAAGCTTTCTTT.

This clone was found a few times. The J gene is TRBJ1-1, the V gene TRBV2; 8 positions match TRBD1. This CDR3 spans 13 amino acids. V lost 6 bases and J lost 7; bases outside the gene matches: 7. The germline CDR1 and CDR2 sequences are SNHLY and FYNNEI. For the CDR3, the DNA is TGTGCCAGCAGAGGACAGGGAATGGGTGAAGCTTTCTTT. Protein sequence: CASRGQGMGEAFF.

The rearrangement uses TRBV19 and TRBJ2-2; D gene uncertain. Germline V gene sequence: CDR1 LNHDA, CDR2 SQIVND (reference sequence). Trimming stripped 3 bases from V and 2 bases from J, with 7 bases between. This CDR3 is 14 amino acids long. The CDR3 sequence is CASSMSRNTGELFF. The CDR3 DNA follows: TGTGCCAGTAGTATGAGTCGCAACACCGGGGAGCTGTTTTTT.

The chain uses TRBV3-1 (or the pseudogene TRBV3-2) and TRBJ1-3; D is unclear. The CDR3 is 14 residues long. Germline lookup yields CDR1 LGHDT and CDR2 YNNKEL (reference sequence). V was cut by 5 bases and J by 0 bases, with 8 bases left in between. The DNA for the CDR3 is TGTGCCAGCAGCTTATCGAGCTCTGGAAACACCATATATTTT. Translated: CASSLSSSGNTIYF.

This rearrangement joins TRBV25-1 to TRBJ1-5; D might be TRBD1 (5 bases). V lost 4 bases to trimming and J lost 5 bases, with 21 bases between them. Germline V gives CDR1 MGHDK, CDR2 SYGVNS. CDR3 length equals 17 residues. The CDR3 region is CASSGQAGSVGDQPQHF. DNA for the CDR3: TGTGCCAGCAGTGGCCAGGCAGGGTCGGTAGGGGATCAGCCCCAGCATTTT.

This chain connects TRBV7-8 to TRBJ2-3; tentative D call: TRBD2 (7 bases). CDR1 is SGHVS and CDR2 is FQNEAQ in the germline V gene. Trimming stripped 1 base from V and 4 bases from J, with 15 bases between. CDR3 length: 16 amino acids. The CDR3 DNA follows: TGTGCCAGCAGCTTAGGATATGGGGGGGCCTCAGATACGCAGTATTTT. Protein sequence: CASSLGYGGASDTQYF. Complete variable domain (other parts from reference TRBV7-8 and TRBJ2-3): GAGVSQSPRYKVAKRGQDVALRCDPISGHVSLFWYQQALGQGPEFLTYFQNEAQLDKSGLPSDRFFAERPEGSVSTLKIQRTQQEDSAVYLCASSLGYGGASDTQYFGPGTRLTVL.

This clone was counted only a few times. The chain has TRBV4-1 and TRBJ1-5; weak D call: TRBD1 (5 bases). Germline CDR1 is MGHRA and CDR2 is YSYEKL. Trimming cost V 1 base and J 3 bases, with 16 bases left between them. The CDR3 is 17 amino acids. This chain's CDR3 is CASSQVPLRGINQPQHF. For the CDR3, the DNA is TGCGCCAGCAGCCAAGTGCCTTTACGGGGGATCAATCAGCCCCAGCATTTT.

V is TRBV12-3 or TRBV12-4 and J is TRBJ2-2, with D unclear. Trimming cost V 7 bases and J 0 bases, with 3 bases left between them. The CDR3 spans 12 residues. CDR3 amino acids: CASTSNTGELFF. For the CDR3, the DNA is TGTGCCAGCACTTCGAACACCGGGGAGCTGTTTTTT.

The chain links TRBV25-1 to TRBJ1-3, with D hard to call. V lost 0 bases, J lost 0 bases, and 9 bases lay in between. In germline, CDR1 is MGHDK, CDR2 SYGVNS. This CDR3 contains 16 residues. CDR3 protein: CASSEYGPSSGNTIYF. The CDR3 region has the DNA TGTGCCAGCAGTGAATATGGGCCGAGCTCTGGAAACACCATATATTTT.

This chain connects TRBV9 to TRBJ2-3; maybe TRBD2 (6 bases). The V end was cut by 4 bases, the J end by 2 bases, with 14 bases between. The germline V gene has CDR1 SGDLS and CDR2 YYNGEE. The CDR3 has 15 residues. The CDR3 sequence: CASSRSAGLTDTQYF. DNA for the CDR3: TGTGCCAGCAGCCGGTCAGCGGGTCTCACAGATACGCAGTATTTT.

This clone was seen a few times. This chain links TRBV6-5 with TRBJ1-6; TRBD1 is a possible D gene (5 bases). The CDR3 consists of 13 residues. V lost 0 bases to trimming and J lost 9 bases, with 6 bases between them. Germline CDR1 MNHEY, CDR2 SVGAGI. Written as DNA, the CDR3 is TGTGCCAGCAGTTACTCCAGGGTTTCACCCCTCCACTTT. Protein product: CASSYSRVSPLHF.

In regard to this clone: A junction end diverges from the germline sequence, so it may reflect a read error. The chain links TRBV23-1 to TRBJ2-7; TRBD1 matches at 7 bases. TRBV23-1 is sorted into the ORF group, with uncertain function. There are 14 residues in the CDR3. Written as DNA, the CDR3 is TGCGCCAGCAATCAACAGGGGTGTCCCTACGAGCAGTACTTC. Protein: CASNQQGCPYEQYF.

This clone turned up a few times. This chain uses TRBV6-5 with TRBJ2-2; 10 nucleotides line up with TRBD1. V lost 5 bases to trimming and J lost 7 bases; unmatched junction nucleotides: 4. Germline V gene lookup returns CDR1 MNHEY and CDR2 SVGAGI. The CDR3 is made up of 14 amino acids. The chain's CDR3 is CASSRDRGSGELFF. As DNA, the CDR3 is TGTGCCAGCAGTAGGGACAGGGGTAGCGGGGAGCTGTTTTTT.

CDR3 DNA sequence: TGTGCCAGCAGCTTAGGACAACTGAACACTGAAGCTTTCTTT. As protein: CASSLGQLNTEAFF. V usage is TRBV11-2 and J usage is TRBJ1-1; no reliable D call. Germline V gene data show CDR1 as SGHAT and CDR2 as FQNNGV. Deletions cut 1 base from V and 0 bases from J, with 6 bases between. The CDR3 extends over 14 amino acids. The variable domain in full, with the rest retrieved from reference TRBV11-2 and TRBJ1-1, is EAGVAQSPRYKIIEKRQSVAFWCNPISGHATLYWYQQILGQGPKLLIQFQNNGVVDDSQLPKDRFSAERLKGVDSTLKIQPAKLEDSAVYLCASSLGQLNTEAFFGQGTRLTVV.

The rearrangement links TRBV2 to TRBJ2-5, with D unclear. Germline loops: CDR1 SNHLY, CDR2 FYNNEI. There are 13 residues in the CDR3. The germline V and J ends were trimmed by 7 bases and 5 bases, with 14 bases remaining between them. The CDR3 region has the DNA TGTGCCAGCACTGGCGGAGTCTGGGAGACCCAGTACTTC. Its translation: CASTGGVWETQYF.

J is TRBJ1-4 and V is TRBV7-2, with D perhaps TRBD1 (6 bases). Germline V gene data show CDR1 as SGHTA and CDR2 as FQGNSA. Trimming left V 3 bases short and J 8 bases short, with 16 bases between. CDR3 size: 15 residues. The CDR3 DNA is TGTGCCAGCAGCTTCTCTTGGAGGGGGAAAGAAAAACTGTTTTTT. The encoded protein is CASSFSWRGKEKLFF. Combining the CDR3 with reference TRBV7-2 and TRBJ1-4 gives the whole variable domain GAGVSQSPSNKVTEKGKDVELRCDPISGHTALYWYRQSLGQGLEFLIYFQGNSAPDKSGLPSDRFSAERTGGSVSTLTIQRTQQEDSAVYLCASSFSWRGKEKLFFGSGTQLSVL.

The rearrangement uses TRBV5-1 and TRBJ2-5, with TRBD1 identical over 7 bases. The CDR3 has 15 residues. The trim removed 7 bases at V and 0 bases at J, leaving 9 bases unmatched. Germline V gene lookup returns CDR1 SGHRS and CDR2 YFSETQ. Written as DNA, the CDR3 is TGCGCCAGCCAAATACAGGGGCAGTACCAAGAGACCCAGTACTTC. Translation gives CASQIQGQYQETQYF.

The chain recombines TRBV18 with TRBJ2-6, with 7 nucleotides matching TRBD2. Germline CDR1 and CDR2: KGHSH and LQKENI. Trimming cost V 6 bases and J 0 bases; bases outside gene matches: 8. This CDR3 spans 17 amino acids. As DNA, the CDR3 is TGTGCCAGCTCGCGCGCGGGAGCCCACTCTGGGGCCAACGTCCTGACTTTC. Translation gives CASSRAGAHSGANVLTF.

The chain combines TRBV4-3 with TRBJ1-1, with D perhaps TRBD1 (6 bases). The CDR3 covers 16 residues. Per germline, CDR1 LGHNA and CDR2 YSLEER. The germline V and J ends were trimmed by 0 bases and 5 bases, with 16 bases remaining between them. Here the CDR3 DNA reads TGCGCCAGCAGCCAAGAAAAGGCGCAGGGGAAAACTGAAGCTTTCTTT. Amino acids: CASSQEKAQGKTEAFF.

V and J are TRBV2 and TRBJ1-3, with D perhaps TRBD1 (6 bases). V lost 6 bases and J lost 0, with 12 bases in between. The CDR3 runs to 15 residues. Germline lookup yields CDR1 SNHLY and CDR2 FYNNEI. DNA for the CDR3: TGTGCCAGCAGCCGGACAGCTGTCTCTGGAAACACCATATATTTT. This gives the protein CASSRTAVSGNTIYF. Supplemented by reference TRBV2 and TRBJ1-3, the full variable domain reads EPEVTQTPSHQVTQMGQEVILRCVPISNHLYFYWYRQILGQKVEFLVSFYNNEISEKSEIFDDQFSVERPDGSNFTLKIRSTKLEDSAMYFCASSRTAVSGNTIYFGEGSWLTVV.

This clone was observed a handful of times. The V gene is TRBV12-3 or TRBV12-4, the J gene TRBJ2-5; D perhaps matches TRBD1 (6 bases). V shed 6 bases and J shed 2 bases, with 10 bases lying between them. CDR3 length: 13 residues. The CDR3 sequence is CASRTGKQETQYF. As DNA, the CDR3 is TGTGCCAGCAGGACAGGCAAGCAAGAGACCCAGTACTTC.

The chain employs TRBV6-5 and TRBJ2-2, with D unresolved. The CDR3 runs to 13 residues. Trimming took off 6 bases at V and 2 bases at J, with 7 bases between the two ends. Germline assignment: CDR1 MNHEY and CDR2 SVGAGI. Here the CDR3 reads CASRADNTGELFF. In DNA form, the CDR3 reads TGTGCCAGCAGAGCCGACAACACCGGGGAGCTGTTTTTT.

This clone was found a few times. V gene TRBV4-2 combines with J gene TRBJ1-6; D perhaps matches TRBD1 (5 bases). The V gene's germline CDR1 is LGHNA and CDR2 YNFKEQ. The CDR3 consists of 15 residues. The V and J ends lost 0 bases and 10 bases respectively, with 13 bases between them. CDR3 amino acids: CASSQDPQGGSPLHF. The CDR3 nucleotides read TGTGCCAGCAGCCAAGATCCGCAGGGAGGCTCACCCCTCCACTTT.

J is TRBJ2-2 and V is TRBV18; 7 nucleotides match TRBD1. The germline gives CDR1 KGHSH, CDR2 LQKENI. CDR3 size: 17 residues. The V gene end was trimmed by 6 bases and the J gene end by 4 bases; junction bases not matched to a gene: 14. The CDR3 DNA reads TGTGCCAGCTCTCCAAGGGGGCCGGACTCGGGCACCGGGGAGCTGTTTTTT. Protein product: CASSPRGPDSGTGELFF. Complete variable domain (other parts from reference TRBV18 and TRBJ2-2): NAGVMQNPRHLVRRRGQEARLRCSPMKGHSHVYWYRQLPEEGLKFMVYLQKENIIDESGMPKERFSAEFPKEGPSILRIQQVVRGDSAAYFCASSPRGPDSGTGELFFGEGSRLTVL.